This is a list of T cell receptor beta chains from one sample in a study of human versus mouse CDR3 diversity and MHC coevolution. Sequencing was performed with immunoSEQ multiplex PCR; in TCRdb, only in-frame clones are kept and a portion is missing. The sample lists just under 60,000 clones, 94% occurring once. The sequencing sample was made of naive CD4+ T cells from blood. The receptors originated from a person aged 55 to 69 in good health. The conserved cysteine and the conserved F or W are not part of the CDR3 here.

CDR3 protein | J gene | V gene
ASSQRQGGLNYGYT | TRBJ1-2 | TRBV7-9
ASSSQGNSGELF | TRBJ2-2 | TRBV5-1
SVRGGGYNSPLH | TRBJ1-6 | TRBV29-1
ASSSGPATGETQY | TRBJ2-5 | TRBV5-5
ASSPRQGGSTGELF | TRBJ2-2 | TRBV5-1
ASSDSPTGTHRSPLPYEQY | TRBJ2-7 | TRBV2
AWSYGQGGTEAF | TRBJ1-1 | TRBV30
ASSEAGGRTEAF | TRBJ1-1 | TRBV2
ASTPGLAGRADTQY | TRBJ2-3 | TRBV5-1
ASSFEGQSSYNEQF | TRBJ2-1 | TRBV5-1
ASSGQGGNYGYT | TRBJ1-2 | TRBV5-1
ASSEAQAGRNEQF | TRBJ2-1 | TRBV6-1
ASRTGITGELF | TRBJ2-2 | TRBV10-1
SVEDRGGRVAYEQY | TRBJ2-7 | TRBV29-1
ASAIQGTQPQH | TRBJ1-5 | TRBV18
ASSSRGLTSTNEKLF | TRBJ1-4 | TRBV19
ASSSQRTNTGELF | TRBJ2-2 | TRBV7-3
ASERGGGSYWANEQF | TRBJ2-1 | TRBV2
ASSKRTSPGGDEQF | TRBJ2-1 | TRBV11-3
ASSLGSGKGDEQF | TRBJ2-1 | TRBV5-6
ASSTTGNPQPLH | TRBJ1-6 | TRBV19
ASSQGTSWTQY | TRBJ2-5 | TRBV11-2
ASRASSGSEQF | TRBJ2-1 | TRBV19
AIKQGRAIVRLAGRGTDTQY | TRBJ2-3 | TRBV10-3
ASSYDRSGNTIY | TRBJ1-3 | TRBV6-5
ASSQDFAGADTQY | TRBJ2-3 | TRBV4-2
ASSPPILYEQY | TRBJ2-7 | TRBV27
SDRGQSTDTQY | TRBJ2-3 | TRBV29-1
ASSLAGGRNEKLF | TRBJ1-4 | TRBV5-4
ATKYRYSNQPQH | TRBJ1-5 | TRBV19
ASSLQGTNNQPQH | TRBJ1-5 | TRBV5-1
ASNPSANQETQY | TRBJ2-5 | TRBV6-6
ASSARRTGEKAF | TRBJ1-1 | TRBV7-2